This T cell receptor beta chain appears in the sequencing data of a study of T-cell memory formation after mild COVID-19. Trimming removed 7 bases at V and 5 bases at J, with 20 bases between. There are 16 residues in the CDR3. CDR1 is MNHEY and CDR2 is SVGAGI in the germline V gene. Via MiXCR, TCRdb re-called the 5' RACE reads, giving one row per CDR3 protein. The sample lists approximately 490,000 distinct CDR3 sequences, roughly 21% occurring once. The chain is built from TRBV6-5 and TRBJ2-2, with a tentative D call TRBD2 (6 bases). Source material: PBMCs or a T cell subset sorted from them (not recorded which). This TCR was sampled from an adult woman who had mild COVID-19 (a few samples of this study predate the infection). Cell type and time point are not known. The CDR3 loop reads CASKGIGLGGTGELFF. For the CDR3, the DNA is TGTGCCAGCAAAGGGATTGGCCTCGGAGGGACCGGGGAGCTGTTTTTT.